This T cell receptor (beta chain) was recovered during a study of T cells expressing NK-cell markers. Study details: Seven sequenced donors out of eight were HCMV-seropositive, one seronegative.

Following a re-call of the 5' RACE reads, TCRdb has one entry per CDR3 protein and lacks DNA. The repertoire table contains 550,000 to 600,000 distinct CDR3 sequences. The length of the CDR3 is 14 residues. Looked up from germline, CDR1 is SGHRS and CDR2 is YFSETQ. Sequencing used blood T cells: a sorted CD56 or NKG2C T cell subset, CD4+ or CD8+ T cells, or bulk PBMC T cells (not recorded which). The chain employs TRBV5-1 and TRBJ2-3. The receptor comes from a man younger than 35 in good health. This CDR3 reads CASSLQQSTDTQYF.